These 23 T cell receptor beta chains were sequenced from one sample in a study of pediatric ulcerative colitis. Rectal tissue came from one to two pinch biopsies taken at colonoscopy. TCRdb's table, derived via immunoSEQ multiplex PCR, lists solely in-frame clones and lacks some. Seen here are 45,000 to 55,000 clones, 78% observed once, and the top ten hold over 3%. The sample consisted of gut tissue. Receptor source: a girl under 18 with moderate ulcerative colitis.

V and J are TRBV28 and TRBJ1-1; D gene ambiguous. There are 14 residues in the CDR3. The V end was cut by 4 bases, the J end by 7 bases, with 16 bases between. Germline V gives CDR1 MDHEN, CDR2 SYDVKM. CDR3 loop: CASSSRYGRYEAFF. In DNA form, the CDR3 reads TGTGCCAGCAGTTCCCGGTACGGCCGCTATGAAGCTTTCTTT.

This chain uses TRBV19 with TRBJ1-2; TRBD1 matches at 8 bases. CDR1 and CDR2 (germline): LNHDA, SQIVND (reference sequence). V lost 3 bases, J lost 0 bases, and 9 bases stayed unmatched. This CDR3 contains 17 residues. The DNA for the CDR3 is TGTGCCAGTAGTATTATCCACAACAGGGGGTCTAACTATGGCTACACCTTC. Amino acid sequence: CASSIIHNRGSNYGYTF. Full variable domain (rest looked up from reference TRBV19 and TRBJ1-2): DGGITQSPKYLFRKEGQNVTLSCEQNLNHDAMYWYRQDPGQGLRLIYYSQIVNDFQKGDIAEGYSVSREKKESFPLTVTSAQKNPTAFYLCASSIIHNRGSNYGYTFGSGTRLTVV.

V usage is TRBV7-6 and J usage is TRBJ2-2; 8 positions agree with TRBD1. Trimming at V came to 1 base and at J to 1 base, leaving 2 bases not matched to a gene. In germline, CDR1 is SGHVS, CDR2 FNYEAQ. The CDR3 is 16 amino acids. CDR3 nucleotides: TGTGCCAGCAGCTTAGTAGGGACAGGGAACACCGGGGAGCTGTTTTTT. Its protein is CASSLVGTGNTGELFF.

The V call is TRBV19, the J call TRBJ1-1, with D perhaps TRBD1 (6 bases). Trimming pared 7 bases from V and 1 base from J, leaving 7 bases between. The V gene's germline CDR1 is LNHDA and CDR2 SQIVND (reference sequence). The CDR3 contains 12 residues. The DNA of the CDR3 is TGTGCCAGTATAGGGGGGAACACTGAAGCTTTCTTT. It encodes CASIGGNTEAFF.

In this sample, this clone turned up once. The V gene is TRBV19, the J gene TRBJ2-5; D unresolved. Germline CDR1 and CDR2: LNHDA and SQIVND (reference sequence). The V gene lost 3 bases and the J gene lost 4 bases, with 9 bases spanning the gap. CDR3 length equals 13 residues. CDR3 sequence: CASSMANGETQYF. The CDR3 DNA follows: TGTGCCAGTAGTATGGCAAATGGAGAGACCCAGTACTTC.

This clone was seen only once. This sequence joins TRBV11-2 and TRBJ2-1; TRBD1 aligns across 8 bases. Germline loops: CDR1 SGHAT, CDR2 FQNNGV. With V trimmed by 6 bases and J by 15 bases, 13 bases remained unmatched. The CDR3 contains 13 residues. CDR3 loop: CASSYTDRGPTFF. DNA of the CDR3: TGTGCCAGCAGTTATACTGACAGGGGTCCCACGTTCTTC. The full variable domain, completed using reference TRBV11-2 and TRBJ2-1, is EAGVAQSPRYKIIEKRQSVAFWCNPISGHATLYWYQQILGQGPKLLIQFQNNGVVDDSQLPKDRFSAERLKGVDSTLKIQPAKLEDSAVYLCASSYTDRGPTFFGPGTRLTVL.

The CDR3 here is CASSPAGVNSPLHF. CDR3 coding DNA: TGTGCCAGCAGCCCCGCCGGGGTCAACTCACCCCTCCACTTT. The genes are TRBV5-6 and TRBJ1-6; D call uncertain. V was trimmed by 4 bases and J by 10 bases, leaving 15 bases between them. The CDR3 runs to 14 residues. Germline V gene sequence: CDR1 SGHDT, CDR2 YYEEEE. The full variable domain, its missing parts supplied by reference TRBV5-6 and TRBJ1-6, is DAGVTQSPTHLIKTRGQQVTLRCSPKSGHDTVSWYQQALGQGPQFIFQYYEEEERQRGNFPDRFSGHQFPNYSSELNVNALLLGDSALYLCASSPAGVNSPLHFGNGTRLTVT.

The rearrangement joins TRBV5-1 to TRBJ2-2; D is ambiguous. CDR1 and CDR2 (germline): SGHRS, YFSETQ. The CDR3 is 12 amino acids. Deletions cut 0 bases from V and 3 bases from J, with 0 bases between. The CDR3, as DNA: TGCGCCAGCAGCTTGGACACCGGGGAGCTGTTTTTT. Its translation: CASSLDTGELFF. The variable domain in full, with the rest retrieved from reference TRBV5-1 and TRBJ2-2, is KAGVTQTPRYLIKTRGQQVTLSCSPISGHRSVSWYQQTPGQGLQFLFEYFSETQRNKGNFPGRFSGRQFSNSRSEMNVSTLELGDSALYLCASSLDTGELFFGEGSRLTVL.

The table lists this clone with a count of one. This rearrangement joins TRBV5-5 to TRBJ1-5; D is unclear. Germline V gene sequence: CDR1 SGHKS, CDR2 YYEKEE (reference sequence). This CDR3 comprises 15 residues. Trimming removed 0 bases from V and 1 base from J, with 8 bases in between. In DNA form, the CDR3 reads TGTGCCAGCAGCTTGGGAGCGATGAGCAATCAGCCCCAGCATTTT. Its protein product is CASSLGAMSNQPQHF.

The CDR3 region is CASSDDRVYDSPLHF. CDR3 coding DNA: TGTGCCAGCAGTGATGACAGGGTTTATGATTCACCCCTCCACTTT. V gene TRBV25-1 combines with J gene TRBJ1-6, with TRBD1 matching 7 bases. The V gene end was trimmed by 3 bases and the J gene end by 8 bases; junction bases not matched to a gene: 7. This CDR3 comprises 15 residues. The germline CDR1 and CDR2 sequences are MGHDK and SYGVNS.

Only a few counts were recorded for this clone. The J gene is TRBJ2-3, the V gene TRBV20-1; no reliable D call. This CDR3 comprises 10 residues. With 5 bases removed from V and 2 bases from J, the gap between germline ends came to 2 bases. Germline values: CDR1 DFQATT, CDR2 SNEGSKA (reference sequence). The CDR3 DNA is TGCAGTGCTGACACAGATACGCAGTATTTT. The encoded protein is CSADTDTQYF.

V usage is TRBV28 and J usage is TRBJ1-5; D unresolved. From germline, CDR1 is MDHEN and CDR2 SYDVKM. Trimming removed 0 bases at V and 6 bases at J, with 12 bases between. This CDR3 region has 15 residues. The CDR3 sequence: CASSLWGNGGQPQHF. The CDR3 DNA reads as TGTGCCAGCAGTTTATGGGGGAATGGAGGTCAGCCCCAGCATTTT.

The CDR3 spells CASSQSLQRGTEAFF. As DNA, the CDR3 is TGTGCCAGCAGCCAATCACTACAACGGGGGACTGAAGCTTTCTTT. The chain combines TRBV16 with TRBJ1-1; D is perhaps TRBD1 (5 bases). V was clipped by 0 bases and J by 5 bases, with 13 bases between them. CDR3 length: 15 amino acids. Germline CDR1 and CDR2: KGHSY and FQNENV.

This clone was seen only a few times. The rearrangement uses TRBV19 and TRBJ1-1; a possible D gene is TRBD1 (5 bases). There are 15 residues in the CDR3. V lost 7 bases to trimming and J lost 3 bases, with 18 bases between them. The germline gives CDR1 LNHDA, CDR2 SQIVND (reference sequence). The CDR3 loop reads CASKGPQETDTEAFF. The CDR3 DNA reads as TGTGCCAGTAAGGGGCCACAGGAGACGGACACTGAAGCTTTCTTT.

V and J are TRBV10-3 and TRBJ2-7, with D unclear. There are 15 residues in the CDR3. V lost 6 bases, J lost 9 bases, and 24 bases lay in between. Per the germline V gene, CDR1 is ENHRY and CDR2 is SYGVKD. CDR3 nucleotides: TGTGCCATCAGCGACTCCTCGGAGCGCCTTATCGGGCAGTACTTC. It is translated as CAISDSSERLIGQYF.

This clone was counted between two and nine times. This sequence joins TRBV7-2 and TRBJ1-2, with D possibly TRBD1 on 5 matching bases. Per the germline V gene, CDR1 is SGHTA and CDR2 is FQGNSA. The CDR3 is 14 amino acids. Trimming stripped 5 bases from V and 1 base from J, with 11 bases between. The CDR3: CASSPGTFNYGYTF. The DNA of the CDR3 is TGTGCCAGCAGCCCAGGGACCTTTAACTATGGCTACACCTTC.

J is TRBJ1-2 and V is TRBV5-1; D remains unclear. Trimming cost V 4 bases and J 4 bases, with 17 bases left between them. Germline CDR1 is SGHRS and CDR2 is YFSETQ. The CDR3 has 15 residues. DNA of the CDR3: TGCGCCAGCAGCCTCGACCCCCTAAGAGGCTATGGCTACACCTTC. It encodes CASSLDPLRGYGYTF. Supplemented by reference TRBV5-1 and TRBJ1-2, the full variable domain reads KAGVTQTPRYLIKTRGQQVTLSCSPISGHRSVSWYQQTPGQGLQFLFEYFSETQRNKGNFPGRFSGRQFSNSRSEMNVSTLELGDSALYLCASSLDPLRGYGYTFGSGTRLTVV.

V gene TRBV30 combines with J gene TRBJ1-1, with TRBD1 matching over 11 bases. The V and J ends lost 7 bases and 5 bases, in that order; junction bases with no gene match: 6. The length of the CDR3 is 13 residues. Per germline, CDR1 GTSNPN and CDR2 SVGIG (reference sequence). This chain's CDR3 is CASLRDRGTEAFF. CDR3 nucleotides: TGTGCCTCCCTCCGGGACAGGGGGACTGAAGCTTTCTTT.

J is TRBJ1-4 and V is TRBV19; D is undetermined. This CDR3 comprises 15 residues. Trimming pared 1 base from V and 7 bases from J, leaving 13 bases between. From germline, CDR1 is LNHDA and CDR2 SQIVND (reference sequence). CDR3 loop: CASSIVEAELEKLFF. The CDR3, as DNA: TGTGCCAGTAGTATAGTAGAGGCGGAGCTTGAAAAACTGTTTTTT.

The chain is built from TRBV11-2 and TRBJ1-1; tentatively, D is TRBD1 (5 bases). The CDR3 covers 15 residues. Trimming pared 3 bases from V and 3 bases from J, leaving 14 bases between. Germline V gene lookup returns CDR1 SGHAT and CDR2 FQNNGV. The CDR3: CASSLNGGGDTEAFF. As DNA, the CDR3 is TGTGCCAGCAGCTTGAATGGGGGAGGGGACACTGAAGCTTTCTTT.

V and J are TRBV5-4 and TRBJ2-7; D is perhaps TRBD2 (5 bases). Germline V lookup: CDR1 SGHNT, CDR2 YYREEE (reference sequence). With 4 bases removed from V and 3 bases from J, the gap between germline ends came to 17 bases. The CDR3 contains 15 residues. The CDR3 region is CASSTPGPGGYEQYF. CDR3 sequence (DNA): TGTGCCAGCAGCACCCCGGGTCCAGGAGGCTACGAGCAGTACTTC.

CDR3 protein: CAWSGTVYGYTF. For the CDR3, the DNA is TGTGCCTGGAGTGGGACAGTCTATGGCTACACCTTC. The gene calls are TRBV30 and TRBJ1-2; maybe TRBD1 (6 bases). CDR1 is GTSNPN, CDR2 SVGIG, per germline (reference sequence). The length of the CDR3 is 12 residues. V lost 1 base and J lost 4, with 7 bases in between.

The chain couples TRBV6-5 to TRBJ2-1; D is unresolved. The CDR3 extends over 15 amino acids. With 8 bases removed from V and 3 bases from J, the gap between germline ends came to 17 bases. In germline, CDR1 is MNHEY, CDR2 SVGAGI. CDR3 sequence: CASCLGASFYNEQFF. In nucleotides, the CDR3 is TGTGCCAGCTGCTTGGGCGCCAGCTTCTACAATGAGCAGTTCTTC.